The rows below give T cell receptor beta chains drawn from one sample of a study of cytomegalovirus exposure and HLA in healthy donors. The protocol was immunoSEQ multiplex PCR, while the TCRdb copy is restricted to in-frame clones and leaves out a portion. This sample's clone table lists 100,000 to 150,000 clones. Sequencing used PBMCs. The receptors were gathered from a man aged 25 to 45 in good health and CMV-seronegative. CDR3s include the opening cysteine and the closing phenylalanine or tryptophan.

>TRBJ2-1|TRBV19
CASSETGTLGVERFF
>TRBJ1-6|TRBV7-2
CASSLPQGSNSPLHF
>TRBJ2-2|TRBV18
CASSPSGRAKYSGELFF
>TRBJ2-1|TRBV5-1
CASSQQGWNEQFF
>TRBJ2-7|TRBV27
CARRAPRDEQYF
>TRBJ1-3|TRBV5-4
CASSSDRGLTGNTIYF
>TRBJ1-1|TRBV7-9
CASSLDRVGAFF
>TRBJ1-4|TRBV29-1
CSVASQTNEKLFF
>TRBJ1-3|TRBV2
CASSELFLRPGNTIYF
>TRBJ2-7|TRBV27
CASGERGRVHEQYF
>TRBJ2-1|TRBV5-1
CASSSLPGLAGNEQFF
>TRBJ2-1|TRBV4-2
CASSQESGLSSYNEQFF
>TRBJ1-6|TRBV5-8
CASSLVRQGANSPLHF